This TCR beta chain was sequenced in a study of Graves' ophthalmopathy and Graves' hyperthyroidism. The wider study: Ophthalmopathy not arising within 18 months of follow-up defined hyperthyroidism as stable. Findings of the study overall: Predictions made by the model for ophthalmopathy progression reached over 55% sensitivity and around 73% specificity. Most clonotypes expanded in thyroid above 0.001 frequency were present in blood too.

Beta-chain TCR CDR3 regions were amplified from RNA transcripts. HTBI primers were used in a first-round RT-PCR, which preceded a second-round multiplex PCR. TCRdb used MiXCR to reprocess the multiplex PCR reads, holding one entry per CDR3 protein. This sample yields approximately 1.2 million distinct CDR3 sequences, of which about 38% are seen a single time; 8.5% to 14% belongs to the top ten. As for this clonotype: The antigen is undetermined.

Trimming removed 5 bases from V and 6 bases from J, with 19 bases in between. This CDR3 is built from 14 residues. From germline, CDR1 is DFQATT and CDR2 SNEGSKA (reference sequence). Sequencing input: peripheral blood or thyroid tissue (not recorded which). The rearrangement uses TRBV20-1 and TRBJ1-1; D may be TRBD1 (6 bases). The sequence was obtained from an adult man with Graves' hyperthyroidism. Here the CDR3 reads CSAPSSGHSSEAFF. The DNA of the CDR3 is TGCAGTGCTCCGAGTTCGGGACATAGTTCTGAAGCTTTCTTT.